These 5 T cell receptor beta chains share one sample of origin, sequenced in a study of shared clonotypes between healthy human individuals. Some clones are missing from TCRdb's copy, which holds only in-frame ones; the method was immunoSEQ multiplex PCR. This table has some 1 million clones, about 76% appearing once. The sequencing sample was made of memory CD4+ T cells sorted from blood. Subset described: CD45RA-negative fraction. The receptors were sampled from a man younger than 35 in good health.

This clone was counted a single time. The chain couples TRBV7-2 to TRBJ2-7; the match to TRBD1 covers 7 bases. This CDR3 comprises 15 residues. CDR1 is SGHTA and CDR2 is FQGNSA in the germline V gene. The V segment lost 4 bases and the J segment 3 bases; nucleotides outside the gene matches: 9. The CDR3 region has the DNA TGTGCCAGCAGCTCGCCGGGACAGAACCACTACGAGCAGTACTTC. Its protein is CASSSPGQNHYEQYF.

This clone was counted only a few times. The chain is built from TRBV10-3 and TRBJ2-1, with 9 bases aligning to TRBD2. V gave up 10 bases and J gave up 6 bases; unmatched junction bases: 13. Germline V gene sequence: CDR1 ENHRY, CDR2 SYGVKD. This CDR3 has 15 residues. The CDR3 nucleotides are TGTGCCACCGGAGATAGCGGGAGAATGGGCAATGAGCAGTTCTTC. Its translation is CATGDSGRMGNEQFF.

The count of this clone is one. This chain uses TRBV25-1 with TRBJ1-2; possible D gene TRBD1, 6 bases. The CDR3 is 14 residues long. Looked up from germline, CDR1 is MGHDK and CDR2 is SYGVNS. The ends were cut back, 2 bases at V and 7 bases at J, with 14 bases in the middle. The CDR3 loop is CASSERDRNRGYTF. DNA for the CDR3: TGTGCCAGCAGTGAAAGAGACAGGAACCGTGGCTACACCTTC.

The chain uses TRBV6-6 and TRBJ2-2; possibly TRBD1 for D (6 bases). Germline V gene sequence: CDR1 MNHNY, CDR2 SVGAGI (reference sequence). Trimming took off 5 bases at V and 1 base at J, with 11 bases between the two ends. The CDR3 is made up of 15 amino acids. CDR3 residues: CASSEPGQNTGELFF. DNA for the CDR3: TGTGCCAGCAGTGAGCCGGGACAGAACACCGGGGAGCTGTTTTTT.

The chain couples TRBV10-3 to TRBJ2-3; D is ambiguous. Germline CDR1 reads ENHRY; CDR2 reads SYGVKD. Trimming removed 3 bases at V and 0 bases at J, with 10 bases between. This CDR3 spans 15 amino acids. CDR3 DNA: TGTGCCATCAGTGACTTGTATGCTAGCACAGATACGCAGTATTTT. This encodes CAISDLYASTDTQYF.